The 3 T cell receptor beta chains below were found in one sample sequenced in a study of blood T cell repertoires in COVID-19. Repertoires were generated with immunoSEQ multiplex PCR, while TCRdb's copy carries only in-frame clones and drops some. Among about 300,000 clones listed, roughly 86% were seen once. Specimen: peripheral blood. The receptors here all came from a woman aged 45-65 years with acute or convalescent COVID-19.

The V gene is TRBV12-3 or TRBV12-4, the J gene TRBJ1-5; D is unclear. CDR3 length: 13 residues. Trimming took 6 bases from V and 2 from J, leaving 8 bases between them. CDR3 in DNA: TGTGCCAGCAGGGGGAGGGGCAATCAGCCCCAGCATTTT. This translates into CASRGRGNQPQHF.

Note on this clone: Distinct nucleotide sequences in the sample also encode this CDR3. The chain joins TRBV6-4 to TRBJ1-1; 7 bases agree with TRBD1. This CDR3 has 13 amino acids. The J segment lost 1 base and the V segment lost 6 bases, leaving 2 bases of the junction unmatched. Germline loops: CDR1 MRHNA, CDR2 SNTAGT. CDR3 nucleotide sequence: TGTGCCAGCAGAAGGACAGGGAACACTGAAGCTTTCTTT. Translated: CASRRTGNTEAFF.

This rearrangement joins TRBV3-1 (or the pseudogene TRBV3-2) to TRBJ1-6, with D tentatively TRBD1 (6 bases). CDR1 LGHDT and CDR2 YNNKEL come from the germline V gene (reference sequence). Between the trimmed V and J ends, which lost 1 base and 4 bases, there was a span of 11 bases. There are 16 residues in the CDR3. DNA of the CDR3: TGTGCCAGCAGCCAAGCCGGGACACTATATAATTCACCCCTCCACTTT. Amino acids: CASSQAGTLYNSPLHF.